Each of the 5 T cell receptor beta chains below was sequenced from the same sample in a study of CD8 T cells in Susac syndrome. After extraction with the RNeasy kit, about 0.45 to 1 ug of the RNA was reverse transcribed using random hexamers. TCRdb reprocessed the immunoSEQ multiplex PCR reads via MiXCR and lists one record per CDR3 protein. The sample lists about 75,000 distinct CDR3 sequences, around 94% occurring once. Sequencing used CD8+ T cells from PBMCs. These receptors came from a human donor with Susac syndrome.

The rearrangement uses TRBV7-9 and TRBJ1-5; D perhaps matches TRBD1 (5 bases). From germline, CDR1 is SEHNR and CDR2 FQNEAQ (reference sequence). V lost 5 bases and J lost 0, with 11 bases in between. The CDR3 has 15 amino acids. CDR3 in amino acids: CASSVGDGSNQPQHF. The CDR3 DNA follows: TGTGCCAGCAGCGTAGGGGACGGTAGCAATCAGCCCCAGCATTTT. Based on the CDR3 plus reference TRBV7-9 and TRBJ1-5, the full variable domain is DTGVSQNPRHKITKRGQNVTFRCDPISEHNRLYWYRQTLGQGPEFLTYFQNEAQLEKSRLLSDRFSAERPKGSFSTLEIQRTEQGDSAMYLCASSVGDGSNQPQHFGDGTRLSIL.

The sample holds a few counts of this clonotype. The chain couples TRBV4-1 to TRBJ2-3, with D tentatively TRBD1 or TRBD2 (6 bases each). The germline V and J ends were trimmed by 1 base and 6 bases, with 11 bases remaining between them. The CDR3 spans 14 residues. Germline V lookup: CDR1 MGHRA, CDR2 YSYEKL. The CDR3 reads CASSQAGGRDTQYF. The DNA for the CDR3 is TGCGCCAGCAGCCAAGCCGGGGGCCGGGATACGCAGTATTTT.

The V call is TRBV4-2, the J call TRBJ2-5, with D perhaps TRBD2 (7 bases). The CDR3 runs to 13 residues. V was shortened by 5 bases and J by 3 bases, with 10 bases between the two germline ends. Germline CDR1 and CDR2: LGHNA and YNFKEQ. CDR3 protein: CASSGGGEETQYF. For the CDR3, the DNA is TGTGCCAGCAGCGGGGGGGGCGAAGAGACCCAGTACTTC.

V and J are TRBV27 and TRBJ1-5, with D possibly being TRBD1 (5 bases). Trimming stripped 6 bases from V and 2 bases from J, with 14 bases between. The CDR3 is 15 residues long. Germline V gene data show CDR1 as MNHEY and CDR2 as SMNVEV (reference sequence). CDR3 in amino acids: CASSLGGRGNQPQHF. CDR3 coding DNA: TGTGCCAGCAGCCTTGGGGGAAGGGGCAATCAGCCCCAGCATTTT.

The chain joins TRBV27 to TRBJ2-5, with D perhaps being TRBD1 or TRBD2 (5 bases each). V lost 5 bases and J lost 7, with 14 bases in between. The V gene's germline CDR1 is MNHEY and CDR2 SMNVEV (reference sequence). The CDR3 spans 13 residues. CDR3 nucleotide sequence: TGTGCCAGCAGTCCCCGGGCAGGGAGGACCCAGTACTTC. Translation: CASSPRAGRTQYF.